The 17 T cell receptor beta chains reported below all come from one sample, sequenced in a study of T cell responses to AZD1222 COVID-19 vaccine. Assay: immunoSEQ multiplex PCR; the TCRdb copy retains only in-frame clones and omits some. The data show under 150,000 clones, just over 90% seen once. Source: peripheral blood, taken on day 0 of AZD1222 vaccination. The receptors here all came from an adult in good health.

J is TRBJ2-2 and V is TRBV7-2; D is undetermined. Trimming cost V 5 bases and J 7 bases, with 8 bases left between them. Germline V gene data show CDR1 as SGHTA and CDR2 as FQGNSA. There are 12 residues in the CDR3. The CDR3 DNA reads as TGTGCCAGCAGCCCGAGAGGCGGGGAGCTGTTTTTT. Translated: CASSPRGGELFF.

The chain links TRBV7-9 to TRBJ2-7, with 8 nucleotides matching TRBD2. The germline V gene encodes CDR1 SEHNR and CDR2 FQNEAQ (reference sequence). The V segment lost 7 bases and the J segment 3 bases; nucleotides outside the gene matches: 11. CDR3 length: 15 amino acids. CDR3 sequence: CASISNLAGIYEQYF. The CDR3 coding sequence is TGTGCCAGCATCTCCAACTTAGCGGGAATCTACGAGCAGTACTTC.

This clone was observed once. The genes are TRBV5-6 and TRBJ2-7; 10 bases are a match to TRBD1. V shed 4 bases, J shed 0 bases, and the junction held 16 bases outside the gene matches. Germline V CDR1 and CDR2: SGHDT, YYEEEE. This CDR3 is 19 amino acids long. The CDR3 DNA reads as TGTGCCAGCAGCCGACGACCGGGACAGGGGACACCCTACTCCTACGAGCAGTACTTC. Its protein is CASSRRPGQGTPYSYEQYF.

The gene calls are TRBV3-1 (or the pseudogene TRBV3-2) and TRBJ1-3; 7 nucleotides agree with TRBD1. The CDR3 extends over 17 amino acids. Trimming cost V 0 bases and J 0 bases; bases outside gene matches: 5. The germline CDR1 and CDR2 sequences are LGHDT and YNNKEL (reference sequence). The CDR3 is CASSQDPGQHSGNTIYF. The CDR3 region has the DNA TGTGCCAGCAGCCAAGATCCGGGACAGCACTCTGGAAACACCATATATTTT.

The CDR3 DNA reads as TGTGCCAGCAGCAGCCGGGACCGAAATAGCAATCAGCCCCAGCATTTT. Translated: CASSSRDRNSNQPQHF. This chain joins TRBV7-8 and TRBJ1-5; tentative D call: TRBD1 (5 bases). V dropped 5 bases and J dropped 0 bases, with 14 bases sitting between them. CDR3 size: 16 residues. Germline lookup yields CDR1 SGHVS and CDR2 FQNEAQ.

This clone has just one count. The chain uses TRBV5-1 and TRBJ1-5; TRBD1 agrees at 8 bases. With 0 bases clipped from V and 7 bases from J, the junction kept 12 bases outside the gene matches. Germline V gene data show CDR1 as SGHRS and CDR2 as YFSETQ. This CDR3 spans 17 amino acids. CDR3 protein: CASSLVPLQGEGQPQHF. For the CDR3, the DNA is TGCGCCAGCAGCTTGGTGCCCCTACAGGGGGAGGGACAGCCCCAGCATTTT.

This sequence joins TRBV7-8 and TRBJ1-4; D is unclear. V lost 2 bases, J lost 0 bases, and 16 bases lay in between. Germline CDR1 SGHVS, CDR2 FQNEAQ. The CDR3 spans 18 residues. CDR3 sequence reads: CASSLLSGVTSTNEKLFF. In DNA, the CDR3 is TGTGCCAGCAGCTTATTATCTGGGGTAACTTCAACTAATGAAAAACTGTTTTTT.

This clone was picked up one time. The chain has TRBV6-5 and TRBJ2-1, with D maybe TRBD2 (6 bases). The CDR3 spans 14 residues. Between the trimmed V and J ends, which lost 6 bases and 7 bases, there was a span of 16 bases. Germline lookup yields CDR1 MNHEY and CDR2 SVGAGI. The CDR3, as DNA: TGTGCCAGCAGCCAGGCGGGGACGCTTAATGAGCAGTTCTTC. This sequence encodes CASSQAGTLNEQFF.

V gene TRBV4-1 combines with J gene TRBJ2-6; weak D call: TRBD1 (6 bases). The germline CDR1 and CDR2 sequences are MGHRA and YSYEKL. Deletions cut 0 bases from V and 2 bases from J, with 14 bases between. The CDR3 is 18 residues long. As DNA, the CDR3 is TGCGCCAGCAGCCAAGATTGGGGCAGGGGCACTGGGGCCAACGTCCTGACTTTC. Protein product: CASSQDWGRGTGANVLTF.

The chain employs TRBV4-3 and TRBJ1-2; maybe TRBD1 (5 bases). The CDR3 has 16 residues. Per germline, CDR1 LGHNA and CDR2 YSLEER. The V end lost 0 bases, the J end lost 6 bases, and 17 bases lay between the germline ends. CDR3 sequence reads: CASSQDPAGRADGYTF. The CDR3 DNA sequence: TGCGCCAGCAGCCAAGATCCCGCAGGGAGGGCCGATGGCTACACCTTC.

This chain joins TRBV6-1 and TRBJ2-2; D may correspond to TRBD1 or TRBD2 (5 bases each). This CDR3 is 16 amino acids long. With 2 bases removed from V and 6 bases from J, the gap between germline ends came to 16 bases. Germline lookup yields CDR1 MNHNS and CDR2 SASEGT. CDR3 in amino acids: CASSETGQGLAGELFF. The DNA of the CDR3 is TGTGCCAGCAGTGAAACGGGGCAGGGATTGGCCGGGGAGCTGTTTTTT.

This chain joins TRBV4-1 and TRBJ2-1; 10 positions match TRBD2. With 5 bases clipped from V and 7 bases from J, the junction kept 14 bases outside the gene matches. CDR1 is MGHRA, CDR2 YSYEKL, per germline. This CDR3 is 17 amino acids long. CDR3 loop: CASSSTRGAGGPNEQFF. CDR3 coding DNA: TGCGCCAGCAGCTCAACCCGAGGAGCGGGAGGGCCAAATGAGCAGTTCTTC.

The chain carries TRBV6-1 and TRBJ1-5; D gene uncertain. CDR3 length: 14 residues. From germline, CDR1 is MNHNS and CDR2 SASEGT. V was clipped by 2 bases and J by 11 bases, with 16 bases between them. The CDR3 DNA is TGTGCCAGCAGTGAACAGGTCACCCTAGCGGCCCAGCATTTT. This codes for CASSEQVTLAAQHF.

This clone has a single count. This chain joins TRBV7-2 and TRBJ1-1; 7 nucleotides align to TRBD1. This CDR3 spans 14 amino acids. Germline V gene sequence: CDR1 SGHTA, CDR2 FQGNSA. Trimming cost V 3 bases and J 1 base; bases outside gene matches: 2. CDR3 DNA: TGTGCCAGCAGCTTTACAGGGGCGAACACTGAAGCTTTCTTT. This codes for CASSFTGANTEAFF.

This chain connects TRBV28 to TRBJ2-7; D assignment may be TRBD1 or TRBD2 (5 bases each). V was clipped by 3 bases and J by 6 bases, with 12 bases between them. The CDR3 runs 13 residues. Germline V gene data show CDR1 as MDHEN and CDR2 as SYDVKM. CDR3 in amino acids: CASSLGEPIEQYF. In nucleotides, the CDR3 is TGTGCCAGCAGTTTGGGGGAGCCAATCGAGCAGTACTTC. Full variable domain (rest looked up from reference TRBV28 and TRBJ2-7): DVKVTQSSRYLVKRTGEKVFLECVQDMDHENMFWYRQDPGLGLRLIYFSYDVKMKEKGDIPEGYSVSREKKERFSLILESASTNQTSMYLCASSLGEPIEQYFGPGTRLTVT.

The chain recombines TRBV28 with TRBJ1-3; D is undetermined. The CDR3 has 13 residues. Germline CDR1 is MDHEN and CDR2 is SYDVKM. V lost 7 bases, J lost 4 bases, and 11 bases lay in between. The CDR3 DNA follows: TGTGCCAGCATTCGGGTGTCCGGAAACACCATATATTTT. This translates into CASIRVSGNTIYF.

The chain uses TRBV27 and TRBJ2-2; 8 nucleotides agree with TRBD2. CDR3 length: 16 residues. J gave up 5 bases and V 8 bases, and 13 bases lay outside the gene matches. In germline, CDR1 is MNHEY, CDR2 SMNVEV (reference sequence). CDR3 bases: TGTGCCAGCTCCTTCAGTGCGGGAGGAATGACCGGGGAGCTGTTTTTT. It yields the protein CASSFSAGGMTGELFF.